This is a list of T cell receptor beta chains from one sample in a study of CD4+ T cells in melanoma. Repertoires were generated with immunoSEQ multiplex PCR, while TCRdb's copy carries only in-frame clones and drops some. The repertoire holds about 18,000 clones, over 70% seen once, with under 5.5% in the top ten. Sequencing input: cells from a culture (not recorded whether cultured in vitro). Source of these receptors: a human donor with melanoma. Both conserved end residues are trimmed from each CDR3.

TRBV9	TRBJ2-5	ASSARTSGGEDQY
TRBV11-2	TRBJ1-2	ASSLEAWDRGYT
TRBV4-1	TRBJ2-1	ASSRLSGGSNNEQF
TRBV4-1	TRBJ2-1	ASSQGPGQGWNEQF
TRBV5-1	TRBJ2-3	ASFGGTSTDTQY
TRBV4-1	TRBJ1-6	ASSRGTGGSSSYNSPLH
TRBV15	TRBJ2-5	ATSRGGGLAGGQETQY
TRBV7-3	TRBJ2-3	ASSTGTSGGVDTQY
TRBV20-1	TRBJ1-2	SAQRGQVQG
TRBV19	TRBJ2-1	ASSIGSGISYNEQF
TRBV4-2	TRBJ1-1	ASSQVGMGTEAF
TRBV7-9	TRBJ1-4	ASSPDPRGEKLF
TRBV6-1	TRBJ1-6	ASSAQGGDSPLH
TRBV2	TRBJ2-6	ASTRQSLSGANVLT
TRBV30	TRBJ1-2	AWSVRVPEYGYT
TRBV14	TRBJ2-2	ASSQSLTGELF
TRBV7-7	TRBJ2-5	ASSPTGLAGEETQY
TRBV7-9	TRBJ2-1	ASSRGGYSYNEQF
TRBV7-9	TRBJ2-6	ASSSMANVLT
TRBV5-4	TRBJ2-5	ASSEIRGALAETQY
TRBV5-4	TRBJ1-1	ASSSPQEEQAAF
TRBV5-1	TRBJ2-5	ASAEGETQY
TRBV7-9	TRBJ2-3	ASSLLSGGGGSDTQY
TRBV2	TRBJ2-2	ASSEAASGELF
TRBV11-2	TRBJ2-1	ASSPGLASYNEQF
TRBV9	TRBJ2-5	ASSRRGDETQY
TRBV5-1	TRBJ2-2	ASSEGGTANTGELF
TRBV10-2	TRBJ1-4	ASRPLQGAREKLF
TRBV7-9	TRBJ1-2	ASSLARKGRERANYGYT
TRBV10-3	TRBJ1-1	AISQQGRQNTEAF
TRBV30	TRBJ1-1	AWSEGGGYGTEAF
TRBV11-2	TRBJ2-7	ASRRTSGGPYEQY
TRBV30	TRBJ2-7	AWSGGAFEQY
TRBV5-1	TRBJ1-1	ASSLSAFPDSYTEAF
TRBV19	TRBJ1-1	ASSIRGRGTEAF
TRBV6-1	TRBJ1-1	ASSQQGNTEAF
TRBV28	TRBJ1-1	ASSFDPVGAF
TRBV6-5	TRBJ1-6	ASRSGRESPLH
TRBV6-6	TRBJ1-1	ASIQDPGRTEAF
TRBV5-1	TRBJ2-2	ASSSDGNTGELF
TRBV6-5	TRBJ2-7	ASSPRLSGEQY
TRBV7-9	TRBJ2-1	ASSLYPDEQF
TRBV6-5	TRBJ1-2	ASSAGTVSYT
TRBV28	TRBJ2-7	ASSFVEYEQY
TRBV5-4	TRBJ1-5	ASSLSGQPVLH
TRBV19	TRBJ1-3	ASSILGASSSGNTIY
TRBV5-1	TRBJ2-5	ASSLAGTPGATQY
TRBV7-9	TRBJ2-1	ASSLGASGGADEQF
TRBV5-8	TRBJ2-1	ASSLRGESVEQF
TRBV29-1	TRBJ1-2	SVAMDTYGYT
TRBV10-3	TRBJ2-1	AISESIGTPTDSNEQF
TRBV5-1	TRBJ1-2	ASTSQGDYGYT
TRBV7-2	TRBJ2-1	ASSRGLAGINEQF
TRBV5-1	TRBJ1-6	ASSPRTGDAPLH
TRBV9	TRBJ1-1	ASSPLSNFNTEAF
TRBV5-1	TRBJ2-3	ASSLGPDTDTQY
TRBV5-4	TRBJ2-7	ASSSGASGDEQY